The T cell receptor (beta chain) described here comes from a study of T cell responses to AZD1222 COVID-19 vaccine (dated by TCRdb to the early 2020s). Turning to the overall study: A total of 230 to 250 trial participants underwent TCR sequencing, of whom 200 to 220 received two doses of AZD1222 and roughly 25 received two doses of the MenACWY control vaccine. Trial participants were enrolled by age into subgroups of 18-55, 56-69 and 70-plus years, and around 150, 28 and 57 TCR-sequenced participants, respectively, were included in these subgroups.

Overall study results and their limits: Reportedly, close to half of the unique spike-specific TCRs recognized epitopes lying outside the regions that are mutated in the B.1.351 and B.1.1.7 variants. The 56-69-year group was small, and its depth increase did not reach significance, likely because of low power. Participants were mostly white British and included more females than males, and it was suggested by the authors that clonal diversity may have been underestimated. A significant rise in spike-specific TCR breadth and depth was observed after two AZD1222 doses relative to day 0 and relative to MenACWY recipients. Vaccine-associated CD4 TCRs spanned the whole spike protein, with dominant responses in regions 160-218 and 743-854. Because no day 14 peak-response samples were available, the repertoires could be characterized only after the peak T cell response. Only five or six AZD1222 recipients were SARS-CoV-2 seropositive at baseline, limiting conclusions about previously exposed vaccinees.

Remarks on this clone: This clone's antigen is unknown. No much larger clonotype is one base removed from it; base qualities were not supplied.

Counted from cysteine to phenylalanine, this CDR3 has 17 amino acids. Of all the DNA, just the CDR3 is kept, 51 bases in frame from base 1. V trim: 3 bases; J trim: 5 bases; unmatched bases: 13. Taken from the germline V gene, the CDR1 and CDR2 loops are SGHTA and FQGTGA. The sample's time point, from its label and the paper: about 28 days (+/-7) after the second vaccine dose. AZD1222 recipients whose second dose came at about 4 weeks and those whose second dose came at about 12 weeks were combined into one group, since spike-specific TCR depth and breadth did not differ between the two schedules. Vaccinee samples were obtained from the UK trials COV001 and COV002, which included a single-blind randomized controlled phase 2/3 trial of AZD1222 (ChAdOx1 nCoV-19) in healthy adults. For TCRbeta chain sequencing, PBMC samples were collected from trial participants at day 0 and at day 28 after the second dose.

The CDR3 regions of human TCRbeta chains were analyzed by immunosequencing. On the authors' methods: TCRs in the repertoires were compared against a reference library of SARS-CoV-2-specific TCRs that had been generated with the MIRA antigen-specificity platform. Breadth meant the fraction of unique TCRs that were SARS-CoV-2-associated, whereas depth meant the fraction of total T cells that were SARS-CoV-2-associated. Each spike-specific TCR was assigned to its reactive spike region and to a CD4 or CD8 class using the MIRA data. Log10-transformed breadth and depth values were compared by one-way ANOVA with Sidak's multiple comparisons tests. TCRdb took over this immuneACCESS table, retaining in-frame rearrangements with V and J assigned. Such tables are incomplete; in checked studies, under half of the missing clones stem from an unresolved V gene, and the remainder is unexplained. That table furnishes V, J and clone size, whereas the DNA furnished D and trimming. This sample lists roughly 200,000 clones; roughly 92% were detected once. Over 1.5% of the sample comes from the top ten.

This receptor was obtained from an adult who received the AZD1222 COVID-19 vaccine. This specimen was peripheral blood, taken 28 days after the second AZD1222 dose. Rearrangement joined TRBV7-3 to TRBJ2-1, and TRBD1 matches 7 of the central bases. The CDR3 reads CASSLTPTGQWNNEQFF. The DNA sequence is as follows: TGTGCCAGCAGCTTGACCCCGACAGGGCAATGGAACAATGAGCAGTTCTTC.